The present TCR beta chain was sequenced within a study of Graves' ophthalmopathy and Graves' hyperthyroidism. The CDR3 totals 13 residues. Trimming removed 4 bases from V and 12 bases from J, with 18 bases in between. CDR1 is SGHTA and CDR2 is FQGTGA in the germline V gene. The authors amplified TCR beta CDR3 regions, and they did so from RNA transcripts for repertoire sequencing. The authors performed first-round RT-PCR with HTBI primers and then a second-round multiplex PCR. TCRdb independently ran MiXCR on the multiplex PCR reads; one entry per CDR3 protein. The table has approximately 700,000 distinct CDR3 sequences, under 50% seen once.

The gene calls are TRBV7-3 and TRBJ1-2; maybe TRBD1 (5 bases). The clonotype originates from an adult man with Graves' ophthalmopathy. Material for sequencing was peripheral blood. In DNA form, the CDR3 reads TGTGCCAGCAGCTACGGGACGGCCTCTGGAAACACCTTC. It yields the protein CASSYGTASGNTF.